This T cell receptor (beta chain) was sequenced for a study of cytomegalovirus exposure and HLA in healthy donors. Turning to the study itself: Among the approximately 400 genotyped donors, approximately 81% were placed in the Caucasian-associated ancestry cluster. Whole-study findings and limits: TCR beta V segments were, for the most part, productive about 87% or about 30% of the time in an earlier analysis. Most TCR sequences were seen very rarely across donors, but some public TCRs occurred in many.

PCR was performed using 60 Vbeta and 13 Jbeta primers. Libraries were prepared by immunoSEQ multiplex PCR; TCRdb keeps only in-frame clonotypes and omits some of them. Of about 120,000 clones listed, 75% to 80% are singletons. There are 14 residues in the CDR3. The V gene's germline CDR1 is MRHNA and CDR2 SNTAGT. The V end lost 4 bases, the J end lost 4 bases, and 10 bases lay between the germline ends. This clone was seen more than once but under ten times. Its target is unknown. The clonotype was recovered from a woman between 40 and 55 years old in good health and CMV-seropositive. This chain connects TRBV6-4 to TRBJ2-2; D remains ambiguous. The sample was PBMCs. The CDR3 region has the DNA TGTGCCAGCAGTGCCTTCCCGGGCACCGGGGAGCTGTTTTTT. It yields the protein CASSAFPGTGELFF.